This T cell receptor (beta chain) was captured by sequencing in a study of shared T cell receptors in the human thymus. Produced via immunoSEQ multiplex PCR; TCRdb's table is partial and in-frame only. The table lists roughly 550,000 clones, approximately 80% of them singletons. There are 14 residues in the CDR3. The germline V gene has CDR1 KGHSH and CDR2 LQKENI. The V gene lost 2 bases and the J gene lost 8 bases, with 12 bases spanning the gap. This same sample was also taken into another study, of human thymus T cells. That publication notes: Use of V and J genes seemed skewed within the thymic and blood repertoires.

This clonotype originated in a boy under three years old with a congenital heart defect. The chain uses TRBV18 and TRBJ2-2; D is ambiguous. Sequenced sample: thymocytes. The DNA of the CDR3 is TGTGCCAGCTCACCAGAGCAGACATCTGGGGAGCTGTTTTTT. Translating it yields CASSPEQTSGELFF. The whole variable domain, filled in from reference TRBV18 and TRBJ2-2, reads NAGVMQNPRHLVRRRGQEARLRCSPMKGHSHVYWYRQLPEEGLKFMVYLQKENIIDESGMPKERFSAEFPKEGPSILRIQQVVRGDSAAYFCASSPEQTSGELFFGEGSRLTVL.